This T cell receptor beta chain was sequenced during a study of T cell responses to AZD1222 COVID-19 vaccine. Points on this clone: The antigen remains undetermined.

The protocol was immunoSEQ multiplex PCR, while the TCRdb copy is restricted to in-frame clones and leaves out a portion. In the table there are more than 50,000 clones, 80% to 90% of which are singletons. Study outcomes and limitations: Clonal diversity may have been underestimated in mostly white British donors. Unmutated regions of variants are reportedly targeted by nearly half of spike-specific TCRs. Increased Spike-specific TCR breadth and depth were observed after two AZD1222 doses. Researchers took repertoire samples only after the peak T cell response had come.

Sequencing used peripheral blood, obtained on day 0 of AZD1222 vaccination. The clonotype originates from an adult in good health.

In DNA, the CDR3 is TGTGCCAGCAGCCAGAATACCTACGAGCAGTACTTC. It yields the protein CASSQNTYEQYF. The chain employs TRBV3-1 (or the pseudogene TRBV3-2) and TRBJ2-7; no reliable D call. The CDR3 extends over 12 amino acids. CDR1 and CDR2 (germline): LGHDT, YNNKEL (reference sequence). V dropped 3 bases and J dropped 2 bases, with 5 bases sitting between them.